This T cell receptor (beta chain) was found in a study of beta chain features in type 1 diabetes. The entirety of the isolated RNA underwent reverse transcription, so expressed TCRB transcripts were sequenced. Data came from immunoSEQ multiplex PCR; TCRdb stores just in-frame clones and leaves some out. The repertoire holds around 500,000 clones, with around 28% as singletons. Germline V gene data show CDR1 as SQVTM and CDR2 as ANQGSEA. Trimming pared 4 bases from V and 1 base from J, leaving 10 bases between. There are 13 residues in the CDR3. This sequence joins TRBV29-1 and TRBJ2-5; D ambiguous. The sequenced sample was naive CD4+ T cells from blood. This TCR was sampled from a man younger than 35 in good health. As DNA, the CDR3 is TGCAGCGTTGCCCCGATACTCCAAGAGACCCAGTACTTC. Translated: CSVAPILQETQYF.